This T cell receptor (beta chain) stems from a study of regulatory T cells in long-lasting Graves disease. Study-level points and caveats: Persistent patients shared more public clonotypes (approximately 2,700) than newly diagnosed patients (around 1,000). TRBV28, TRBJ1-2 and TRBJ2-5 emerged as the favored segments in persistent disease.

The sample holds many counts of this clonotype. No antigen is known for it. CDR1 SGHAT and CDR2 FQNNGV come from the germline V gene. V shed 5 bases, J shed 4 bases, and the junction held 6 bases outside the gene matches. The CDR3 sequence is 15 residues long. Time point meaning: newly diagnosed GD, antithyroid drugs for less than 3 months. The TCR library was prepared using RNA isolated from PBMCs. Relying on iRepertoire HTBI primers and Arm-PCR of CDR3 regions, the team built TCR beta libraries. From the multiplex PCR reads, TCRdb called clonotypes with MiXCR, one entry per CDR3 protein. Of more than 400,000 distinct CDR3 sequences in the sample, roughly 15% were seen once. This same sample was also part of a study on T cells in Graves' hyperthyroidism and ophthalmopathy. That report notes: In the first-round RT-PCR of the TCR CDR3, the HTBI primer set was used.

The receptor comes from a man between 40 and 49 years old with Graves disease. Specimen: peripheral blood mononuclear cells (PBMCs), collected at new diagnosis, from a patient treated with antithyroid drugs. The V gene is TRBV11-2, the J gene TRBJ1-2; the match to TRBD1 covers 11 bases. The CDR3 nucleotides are TGTGCCAGCAGCGGCCGGGACAGGGGGATCTATGGCTACACCTTC. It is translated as CASSGRDRGIYGYTF. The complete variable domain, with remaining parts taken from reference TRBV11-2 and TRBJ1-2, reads EAGVAQSPRYKIIEKRQSVAFWCNPISGHATLYWYQQILGQGPKLLIQFQNNGVVDDSQLPKDRFSAERLKGVDSTLKIQPAKLEDSAVYLCASSGRDRGIYGYTFGSGTRLTVV.